Listed here is a single TCR beta chain. What it binds is not known. Regions amplified from RNA transcripts were the TCR beta CDR3 regions. The TCR CDR3 was amplified in a first-round RT-PCR using the HTBI primer set. TCRdb itself ran the multiplex PCR reads through MiXCR, one entry per CDR3 protein. This table holds over 250,000 distinct CDR3 sequences, over 20% found once. The sample belongs to a study of T cells in Graves' hyperthyroidism and ophthalmopathy. Findings and limits, study-wide: Classification by a 13 V-J model distinguished ophthalmopathy from stable hyperthyroidism.

The CDR3 has 15 residues. Germline values: CDR1 MNHNS, CDR2 SASEGT. The V and J ends lost 1 base and 5 bases, in that order; junction bases with no gene match: 7. Exclusion criteria comprised uncontrolled infection, other autoimmune disease, pregnancy or lactation. The authors obtained PBMCs from roughly 10 ml of fresh peripheral blood. The origin of this receptor is a young man with Graves' ophthalmopathy. The material sequenced was blood. This chain connects TRBV6-1 to TRBJ2-5; 7 bases map to TRBD1. CDR3 nucleotides: TGTGCCAGCAGTGAAGTAGGGGGCGCAACCGAGACCCAGTACTTC. This translates into CASSEVGGATETQYF.